This T cell receptor beta chain emerged from a study of T cell responses to AZD1222 COVID-19 vaccine. The germline V gene encodes CDR1 SGHTA and CDR2 FQGNSA. This CDR3 is built from 12 residues. Trimming took 1 base from V and 7 from J, leaving 5 bases between them. Regarding the study as a whole: There were mostly white British donors and more females than males, and clonal diversity was possibly underestimated.

Assay: immunoSEQ multiplex PCR; the TCRdb copy retains only in-frame clones and omits some. The table includes approximately 150,000 clones, over 75% detected once. To note about this clone: Antigen: not known.

The TCR was taken from an adult in good health. The chain joins TRBV7-2 to TRBJ2-1; tentative D call: TRBD2 (5 bases). Source: peripheral blood, taken on day 0 of AZD1222 vaccination. This CDR3 reads CASSLGRNEQFF. The CDR3 bases are TGTGCCAGCAGCTTAGGGAGGAATGAGCAGTTCTTC.